This T cell receptor (beta chain) was recorded in a study of identical twins. Study results and limitations: Zero-insertion analyses might be partly confounded by invariant T cells like MAIT and iNKT. For monozygotic twins, models underestimated out-of-frame TCR alpha sharing.

Germline loops: CDR1 SGDLS, CDR2 YYNGEE. The CDR3 loop spans 14 amino acids. The ends were cut back, 6 bases at V and 4 bases at J, with 13 bases in the middle. Through template switching, a universal primer site was introduced, and the cDNA contained unique molecular identifiers. TCRdb analysed the 5' RACE reads with MiXCR anew, one entry per CDR3 protein. This sample has about 240,000 distinct CDR3 sequences, with about 11% found just once. The sample holds a few counts of this clonotype. Its antigen is currently unknown. The chain uses TRBV9 and TRBJ2-2; D may be TRBD1 (6 bases). The receptor was derived from a man aged 50-60 years in good health. The sample was memory T cells sorted from blood. CDR3 region: CASKKGVPTGELFF. CDR3 sequence (DNA): TGTGCCAGCAAGAAGGGGGTGCCCACCGGGGAGCTGTTTTTT. Combining the CDR3 with reference TRBV9 and TRBJ2-2 gives the whole variable domain DSGVTQTPKHLITATGQRVTLRCSPRSGDLSVYWYQQSLDQGLQFLIQYYNGEERAKGNILERFSAQQFPDLHSELNLSSLELGDSALYFCASKKGVPTGELFFGEGSRLTVL.